This T cell receptor (beta chain) was recorded in a study of T cell responses to AZD1222 COVID-19 vaccine. Notes on this clone: The antigen is not known.

TCRdb's copy holds only in-frame clones and misses some; the assay was immunoSEQ multiplex PCR. Of 80,000 to 100,000 clones in the sample, around 88% were seen once. Study-wide findings and caveats: Only five or six people who got AZD1222 tested seropositive at baseline. The study reported that nearly half of spike-specific TCRs target unmutated variant regions. CD4 TCRs associated with vaccination spanned spike, dominating at 160-218 and 743-854. After the peak T cell response, and only then, were repertoires sampled.

The sample consisted of peripheral blood, taken on day 0 of AZD1222 vaccination. This sequence was found in an adult in good health.

In DNA form, the CDR3 reads TGTGCCAGTAGCCTGGTGGGGGCTAGCAATCAGCCCCAGCATTTT. Amino acid sequence: CASSLVGASNQPQHF. This chain links TRBV19 with TRBJ1-5; TRBD1 might be the D (6 bases). This CDR3 contains 15 residues. CDR1 and CDR2 from the germline V gene are LNHDA and SQIVND (reference sequence). Trimming left V 6 bases short and J 0 bases short, with 12 bases between.